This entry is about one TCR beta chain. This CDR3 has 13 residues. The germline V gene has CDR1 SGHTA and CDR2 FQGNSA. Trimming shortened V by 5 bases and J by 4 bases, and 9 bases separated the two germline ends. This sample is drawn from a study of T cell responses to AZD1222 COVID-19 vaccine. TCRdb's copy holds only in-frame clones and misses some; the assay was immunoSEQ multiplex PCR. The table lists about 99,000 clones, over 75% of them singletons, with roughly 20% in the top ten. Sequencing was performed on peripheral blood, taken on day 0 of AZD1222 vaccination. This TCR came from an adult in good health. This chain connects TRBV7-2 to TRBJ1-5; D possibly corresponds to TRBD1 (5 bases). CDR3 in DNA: TGTGCCAGCAGCGACAGAACAAATCAGCCCCAGCATTTT. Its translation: CASSDRTNQPQHF.